What follows is one T cell receptor (beta chain) and its context. Its antigen is not identified. The data stem from a study of shared clonotypes between healthy human individuals. On the study more broadly: A donor's plate count was three for CD4 naive and three for CD4 memory; CD8 naive had two and CD8 memory one. Study results and limitations: When naive CD4 clonotypes were compared across a few donors, about 4.8% were shared.

This CDR3 comprises 17 residues. Germline values: CDR1 SGHNT, CDR2 YYREEE (reference sequence). V trimming: 1 base; J trimming: 1 base; junction bases outside the gene matches: 4. An even split of each subset's genomic DNA across several immunoSEQ plates was performed. Measured with immunoSEQ multiplex PCR; TCRdb has only the in-frame clones, and not every one. The sample lists around 1,100,000 clones, approximately 80% seen once, with roughly 0.83% in the top ten. The origin of this receptor is a man between 18 and 29 years old in good health. Some clones in this sample may be carry-over from other donors' samples. V is TRBV5-4 and J is TRBJ2-1, with 11 bases that match TRBD2. Sequencing input: memory CD4+ T cells from PBMCs. Subset denoted: CD45RA-negative fraction. Here the CDR3 reads CASSLHLAGGSYNEQFF. For the CDR3, the DNA is TGTGCCAGCAGCTTGCACCTAGCGGGGGGTTCCTACAATGAGCAGTTCTTC.